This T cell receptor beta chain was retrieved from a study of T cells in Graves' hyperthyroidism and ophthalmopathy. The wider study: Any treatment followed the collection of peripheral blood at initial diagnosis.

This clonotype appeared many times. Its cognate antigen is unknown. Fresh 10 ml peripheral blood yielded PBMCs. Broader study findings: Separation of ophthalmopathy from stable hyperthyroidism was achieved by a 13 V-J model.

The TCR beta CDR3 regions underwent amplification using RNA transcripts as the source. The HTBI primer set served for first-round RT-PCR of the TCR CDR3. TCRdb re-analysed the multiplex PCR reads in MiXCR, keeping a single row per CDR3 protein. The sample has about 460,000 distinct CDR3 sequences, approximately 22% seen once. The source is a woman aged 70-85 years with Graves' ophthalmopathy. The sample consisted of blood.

This CDR3 reads CASSPRKTGSTEAFF. CDR3 nucleotide sequence: TGTGCCAGCAGTCCAAGGAAAACCGGGAGCACTGAAGCTTTCTTT. V usage is TRBV12-3 or TRBV12-4 and J usage is TRBJ1-1; D is ambiguous. Trimming stripped 5 bases from V and 4 bases from J, with 17 bases between. This CDR3 spans 15 amino acids.